The 18 T cell receptor beta chains listed next were all sequenced from one sample in a study of shared clonotypes between healthy human individuals (dated by TCRdb to about 2020). Library construction relied on the immunoSEQ multiplex PCR assay. Sourced from immuneACCESS, this table was stored by TCRdb with only in-frame sequences that have V and J called. A share of the clones is absent; for the studies checked, an unresolved V gene accounts for under half, and the remainder has no known explanation. For this sample the table gives approximately 2.3 million clones, of which about 92% were detected only once. Approximately 0.4% of the sample is held by the ten biggest clonotypes. Sequences were obtained from naive CD4+ T cells from PBMCs. The meaning of the sample's cell subset or site label: CD45RA+ positively selected. The receptors stem from a man aged 18 to 35 in good health. Some clones in this sample may be carry-over from other donors' samples.

CDR3 loop: CASKGGDQETQYF. DNA for the CDR3: TGCGCCAGCAAGGGCGGGGACCAAGAGACCCAGTACTTC. This chain links TRBV5-1 with TRBJ2-5; possible D gene TRBD2, 6 bases. The CDR3 consists of 13 residues. Germline V gene lookup returns CDR1 SGHRS and CDR2 YFSETQ. V was trimmed by 6 bases and J by 0 bases, leaving 9 bases between them.

The chain uses TRBV14 and TRBJ2-1, with a possible D match to TRBD1 (6 bases). The germline V and J ends were trimmed by 4 bases and 2 bases, with 18 bases remaining between them. The CDR3 runs to 17 residues. From germline, CDR1 is SGHDN and CDR2 FVKESK. The CDR3 here is CASSPIVQGRTYNEQFF. The CDR3 coding sequence is TGTGCCAGCAGCCCAATTGTACAGGGTAGAACCTACAATGAGCAGTTCTTC.

This clone showed up just a few times. The gene calls are TRBV6-1 and TRBJ1-1; the D gene is possibly TRBD1 (6 bases). Between the trimmed V and J ends, which lost 6 bases and 4 bases, there was a span of 18 bases. Germline CDR1 MNHNS, CDR2 SASEGT. This CDR3 is built from 15 residues. CDR3 DNA: TGTGCCAGCAGCGGGGGGGACATCGCTGCCACTGAAGCTTTCTTT. Protein: CASSGGDIAATEAFF.

Comment on this clone: Additional DNA sequences in this sample encode the identical CDR3. The chain recombines TRBV20-1 with TRBJ2-5; D unresolved. CDR3 size: 11 residues. Per the germline V gene, CDR1 is DFQATT and CDR2 is SNEGSKA (reference sequence). V gave up 6 bases and J gave up 3 bases, with 8 bases separating them. The CDR3 protein is CSASAEETQYF. The CDR3 DNA follows: TGCAGTGCGAGTGCGGAAGAGACCCAGTACTTC.

The chain uses TRBV9 and TRBJ2-5; possible D gene TRBD2, 6 bases. The CDR3 loop spans 15 amino acids. V gave up 4 bases and J gave up 4 bases, with 17 bases separating them. The germline gives CDR1 SGDLS, CDR2 YYNGEE. This CDR3 is CASSPSRGGAETQYF. CDR3 DNA sequence: TGTGCCAGCAGCCCTTCGAGAGGAGGGGCAGAGACCCAGTACTTC. Looking up the rest from reference TRBV9 and TRBJ2-5 gives the full variable domain: DSGVTQTPKHLITATGQRVTLRCSPRSGDLSVYWYQQSLDQGLQFLIQYYNGEERAKGNILERFSAQQFPDLHSELNLSSLELGDSALYFCASSPSRGGAETQYFGPGTRLLVL.

The chain combines TRBV11-3 with TRBJ2-3; the D is unclear. V shed 2 bases and J shed 2 bases, with 5 bases lying between them. This CDR3 is 13 amino acids long. CDR1 and CDR2 (germline): SGHNT, YENEEA. The DNA of the CDR3 is TGTGCCAGCAGCTTACTCCACACAGATACGCAGTATTTT. As protein: CASSLLHTDTQYF.

About this clone: The same CDR3 is also encoded by other DNA sequences in this sample. The chain is built from TRBV5-1 and TRBJ2-7; 8 bases match TRBD1. The CDR3 has 14 residues. Trimming took 2 bases from V and 4 from J; bases not matched to a gene: 5. Germline V lookup: CDR1 SGHRS, CDR2 YFSETQ. The CDR3 reads CASSFGQGGYEQYF. The DNA for the CDR3 is TGCGCCAGCAGCTTCGGACAGGGAGGATACGAGCAGTACTTC.

The V gene is TRBV5-1, the J gene TRBJ2-1, with D perhaps matching TRBD1 (6 bases). The CDR3 sequence is 13 residues long. Germline CDR1 and CDR2: SGHRS and YFSETQ. Deletions cut 2 bases from V and 11 bases from J, with 14 bases between. In nucleotides, the CDR3 is TGCGCCAGCAGCTTAGTGGGGGCAGACAAGCAGTTCTTC. Its protein is CASSLVGADKQFF.

This clone was seen only once. This chain joins TRBV10-3 and TRBJ2-5; 12 bases fit TRBD2. CDR3 length equals 18 residues. Per germline, CDR1 ENHRY and CDR2 SYGVKD. V gave up 3 bases and J gave up 5 bases; unmatched junction bases: 13. The CDR3 loop reads CAISDSSGTSGPLETQYF. In DNA form, the CDR3 reads TGTGCCATCAGTGACTCCTCCGGGACTAGCGGGCCCTTGGAGACCCAGTACTTC.

The J gene is TRBJ2-1, the V gene TRBV20-1; D gene unclear. The germline V gene encodes CDR1 DFQATT and CDR2 SNEGSKA (reference sequence). Deletions cut 6 bases from V and 8 bases from J, with 11 bases between. The CDR3 has 11 residues. In DNA, the CDR3 is TGCAGTGCCGCCCCTAGTTATGAGCAGTTCTTC. Translating gives CSAAPSYEQFF.

The chain carries TRBV5-1 and TRBJ2-4; 8 positions agree with TRBD1. Germline lookup yields CDR1 SGHRS and CDR2 YFSETQ. This CDR3 is built from 13 residues. J gave up 16 bases and V 4 bases, and 13 bases lay outside the gene matches. The CDR3 coding sequence is TGCGCCAGCAGCCCCGCCACCGGACAGGGCGGATACTTC. It specifies CASSPATGQGGYF.

The V gene is TRBV7-2, the J gene TRBJ2-3, with 7 bases matching TRBD1. CDR1 and CDR2 (germline): SGHTA, FQGNSA. V lost 5 bases, J lost 7 bases, and 9 bases stayed unmatched. The CDR3 runs to 14 residues. CDR3 in DNA: TGTGCCAGCAGCCCCCGACAGGGATTGAATACGCAGTATTTT. Its protein product is CASSPRQGLNTQYF.

The chain is built from TRBV29-1 and TRBJ2-1; D uncertain. Trimming removed 7 bases from V and 4 bases from J, with 8 bases in between. CDR1 is SQVTM, CDR2 ANQGSEA, per germline. This CDR3 comprises 11 residues. The CDR3 loop reads CSADWYNEQFF. The CDR3 DNA sequence: TGCAGCGCCGACTGGTACAATGAGCAGTTCTTC.

The rearrangement uses TRBV5-4 and TRBJ1-2; TRBD1 is a possible D gene (5 bases). This CDR3 is built from 14 residues. From germline, CDR1 is SGHNT and CDR2 YYREEE (reference sequence). Trimming pared 3 bases from V and 7 bases from J, leaving 16 bases between. The chain's CDR3 is CASSSGRRDGGYTF. The CDR3, as DNA: TGTGCCAGCAGCTCGGGACGAAGAGACGGTGGCTACACCTTC. The whole variable domain, filled in from reference TRBV5-4 and TRBJ1-2, reads ETGVTQSPTHLIKTRGQQVTLRCSSQSGHNTVSWYQQALGQGPQFIFQYYREEENGRGNFPPRFSGLQFPNYSSELNVNALELDDSALYLCASSSGRRDGGYTFGSGTRLTVV.

The count of this clone is one. The chain combines TRBV2 with TRBJ1-3; no clear D. Deletions cut 3 bases from V and 2 bases from J, with 5 bases between. The V gene's germline CDR1 is SNHLY and CDR2 FYNNEI. This CDR3 has 13 amino acids. CDR3 nucleotides: TGTGCCAGCAGTGATACAGCTGGAAACACCATATATTTT. It specifies CASSDTAGNTIYF.

The genes are TRBV5-1 and TRBJ2-1; 7 bases agree with TRBD2. The CDR3 has 12 amino acids. The J segment lost 13 bases and the V segment lost 2 bases, leaving 6 bases of the junction unmatched. Per the germline V gene, CDR1 is SGHRS and CDR2 is YFSETQ. CDR3 region: CASSLEAGTQFF. CDR3 sequence (DNA): TGCGCCAGCAGCTTAGAAGCGGGAACACAGTTCTTC.

Worth noting for this clone: Other DNA variants within this sample encode the same CDR3. This rearrangement joins TRBV18 to TRBJ2-3, with 14 bases lining up with TRBD2. CDR1 KGHSH and CDR2 LQKENI come from the germline V gene. The CDR3 consists of 17 residues. Unmatched junction bases numbered 2, after V lost 2 bases and J lost 1 base. The CDR3 here is CASSPGLAGGRTDTQYF. CDR3 nucleotides: TGTGCCAGCTCACCAGGACTAGCGGGAGGTCGCACAGATACGCAGTATTTT.

This clone was recorded only once. The J gene is TRBJ2-7, the V gene TRBV5-4, with 9 bases that match TRBD2. The CDR3 loop spans 14 amino acids. CDR1 is SGHNT, CDR2 YYREEE, per germline (reference sequence). Trimming removed 4 bases from V and 2 bases from J; junction bases left unmatched: 4. The DNA for the CDR3 is TGTGCCAGCAGCCCCGCGGGGGGGACCTACGAGCAGTACTTC. Its protein product is CASSPAGGTYEQYF.